Listed here is a single T cell receptor beta chain. What antigen it recognizes has not been identified. No clone much larger than this one lies a single base away; base qualities are absent. The sample belongs to a study of blood T cell repertoires in COVID-19 (dated by TCRdb to the early 2020s). For context, the study as a whole: Samples from collaborators originated in the United States, Italy and Spain and spanned both the acute and convalescent phases of COVID-19. Deeply sampled blood TCRbeta repertoires from subjects exposed to, actively infected with, or recovered from COVID-19 were included in the dataset. Where available, HLA class I and class II types were taken from metadata supplied by the sample provider and were not determined by assay-based typing. A freely available public database, intended as a resource for researchers studying the immune response to SARS-CoV-2, is where the repertoires were released. The material from the prospective study consisted of cDNA or gDNA derived from T cells, B-cell-depleted T cells, or PBMCs. Nearly every sample came with metadata listing a de-identified subject ID, COVID-19 status, age in years and sex. Samples came from the ongoing ImmuneRACE study (first 160 participants) plus 1,254 subjects from 6 global collaborators.

Each collaborating institution followed its own protocols to collect whole blood in K2EDTA tubes. For TCRbeta analysis, collaborator samples were shipped as frozen whole blood, as isolated PBMCs, or as DNA extracted from either sample type. TCRbeta CDR3 regions were amplified from genomic DNA using the immunoSEQ Assay, a bias-controlled multiplex PCR. In the authors' own workflow: Nucleated cell counts per sample were estimated from amplification of reference gene primers within the assay. To quantify the absolute abundance of each unique TCRbeta CDR3 rearrangement, sequence reads were collapsed and filtered. For each sample, productive Simpson clonality was calculated by taking the square root of Simpson's diversity index across productive rearrangements. This is the immuneACCESS table as TCRdb keeps it, with only in-frame sequences that have V and J called. A part of the clones is gone; compared with another copy, unresolved V genes explain less than half, and the rest is unexplained. The DNA was the basis for D and trimming; V, J and clone size are from that table. For this sample there are tens of thousands of clones; roughly 80% appear just once. The top ten constitute 9.8% of the sample.

V trim: 5 bases; J trim: 1 base; unmatched bases: 13. Sequences SEHNR (CDR1) and FQNEAQ (CDR2) are obtained from the germline V gene (reference sequence). The CDR3 spans 17 residues, from the cysteine through the phenylalanine. Kept here is only the CDR3 DNA, which spans 51 bases and is read in frame from base 1. Summary of the overall study and its limitations: Clinical and demographic metadata were provided uncurated, with the amount varying by source and participant.

The rearrangement combines TRBV7-9 with TRBJ2-7; the junction holds 8 bases that match TRBD1. The sequenced sample consisted of peripheral blood. The source is a woman aged 45-60 years with acute or convalescent COVID-19. CDR3 loop: CASSPGNRGNNSYEQYF. Read as DNA, the sequence is TGTGCCAGCAGCCCCGGAAACAGGGGGAACAATTCCTACGAGCAGTACTTC.